Each of the 5 T cell receptor beta chains below was sequenced from the same sample in a study of tumor-infiltrating lymphocytes in primary liver carcinoma. Co-extracted RNA and DNA came from approximately 20-30 mg of unsorted bulk tissue. With approximately 500 ng total RNA as template and a constant-region primer, TCR beta cDNA was made. Slightly modified ARM-PCR with three nested multiplex PCR rounds yielded TCR beta libraries. The two initial PCR rounds, roughly 10 cycles each, used TRBV1-TRBV30 forward and C-beta reverse primers. TCRdb reprocessed the multiplex PCR reads via MiXCR and lists one record per CDR3 protein. Here the sample spans roughly 200,000 distinct CDR3 sequences, approximately 80% being singletons. The sequencing input was tumor tissue from primary liver carcinoma. These receptors all come from a man in his forties with primary liver carcinoma and hepatitis B virus infection.

This clonotype has just one count. At one end the junction does not follow the germline gene, possibly because of a read error. The chain couples TRBV6-5 to TRBJ2-5, with 8 bases matching TRBD1. The CDR3 totals 16 residues. The germline V gene has CDR1 MNHEY and CDR2 SVGAGI. The CDR3: CASRPQLAGGRETQYF. The CDR3 nucleotides read TGTGCCAGCAGGCCCCAGCTCGCAGGGGGCAGGGAGACCCAATACTTC.

As to this clonotype: A read error may account for a junction end that differs from germline. The J gene is TRBJ2-5, the V gene TRBV5-4; 13 bases align to TRBD2. The CDR3 extends over 16 amino acids. Germline V CDR1 and CDR2: SGHNT, YYREEE (reference sequence). Here the CDR3 reads CASSIGLAGASETQYF. The CDR3 DNA is TGTGCCAGCAGCATCGGACTAGCGGGAGCGTCGGAGACCCAGTACTTT.

The rearrangement links TRBV29-1 to TRBJ1-1; 7 bases are shared with TRBD1. Germline CDR1 is SQVTM and CDR2 is ANQGSEA. This CDR3 is built from 15 residues. The CDR3 is CTGIGGWGMNTEAFF. The CDR3 bases are TGCACCGGTATAGGGGGCTGGGGGATGAACACTGAAGCTTTCTTT.

Turning to this clonotype: The missing conserved phenylalanine or tryptophan at the end of this CDR3 makes a read error likely. This chain joins TRBV4-3 and TRBJ2-7; D gene uncertain. Germline V lookup: CDR1 LGHNA, CDR2 YSLEER. CDR3 length: 15 residues. The CDR3 region is CASSQGTGFQYEQYI. The CDR3 coding sequence is TGTGCCAGCAGCCAAGGCACCGGGTTTCAGTACGAGCAGTACATC.

The sample holds a few counts of this clonotype. This chain connects TRBV4-2 to TRBJ2-5; possibly TRBD2 for D (6 bases). With 4 bases removed from V and 4 bases from J, the gap between germline ends came to 28 bases. The V gene's germline CDR1 is LGHNA and CDR2 YNFKEQ. The CDR3 is 19 residues long. The CDR3 DNA is TGTGCCAGCAGCCCCAGTTGGACTAACCTATCGGCCTTTGGAGAGACCCAGTACTTC. Translating gives CASSPSWTNLSAFGETQYF.